This T cell receptor (beta chain) was captured in a study of naive and memory T cell subsets. Findings of the study overall: A few larger clonotypes appeared in naive repertoires, especially CD8, possibly memory cells re-expressing CD45RA.

Germline CDR1 reads SEHNR; CDR2 reads FQNEAQ (reference sequence). The CDR3 spans 16 residues. V was pared by 4 bases and J by 5 bases, with 8 bases of the junction left unmatched. An equimolar mix of two oligonucleotides served as the beta constant-region primer for TRBC1 and TRBC2. Ligated cDNA was amplified by four rounds of PCR with nested alpha and beta constant-region primers and SP2. TCRdb itself ran the UMI-ligation and nested PCR reads through MiXCR, one entry per CDR3 protein. The profile shows about 160,000 distinct CDR3 sequences, about 23% of them singletons. Remarks on this clonotype: No antigen is known for it.

This clonotype originated in a human donor in good health. The sample taken for sequencing was naive CD4+ T cells from blood. The chain recombines TRBV7-9 with TRBJ2-1; 10 bases line up with TRBD2. The CDR3 sequence: CASSYPSGSPHNEQFF. In DNA form, the CDR3 reads TGTGCCAGCAGCTATCCTAGCGGGAGTCCCCACAATGAGCAGTTCTTC.